A single sample gave rise to the 15 T cell receptor beta chains below, sequenced in a study of identifying expanded T cells in peripheral blood. The assay was immunoSEQ multiplex PCR, and TCRdb's table has in-frame clones only and misses some. The data contain about 91,000 clones, approximately 91% of them singletons. The sequenced material came from blood. The source is a person aged 18 to 75 in good health.

This clone was recorded a few times. This chain joins TRBV27 and TRBJ2-7, with a possible D match to TRBD2 (6 bases). V lost 6 bases, J lost 2 bases, and 11 bases lay in between. From germline, CDR1 is MNHEY and CDR2 SMNVEV (reference sequence). The CDR3 totals 13 residues. This chain's CDR3 is CASSGRPTYEQYF. CDR3 nucleotide sequence: TGTGCCAGCAGCGGGAGACCAACCTACGAGCAGTACTTC.

The rearrangement uses TRBV5-1 and TRBJ2-7; D may be TRBD1 (7 bases). CDR3 length: 14 residues. Looked up from germline, CDR1 is SGHRS and CDR2 is YFSETQ. V gave up 2 bases and J gave up 2 bases, with 11 bases separating them. CDR3 sequence (DNA): TGCGCCAGCAGCTTCAGGGGGGTTGCCTACGAGCAGTACTTC. It yields the protein CASSFRGVAYEQYF.

This clone was recorded a few times. Additional DNA sequences in this sample encode the identical CDR3. This sequence joins TRBV20-1 and TRBJ1-5; maybe TRBD1 (6 bases). This CDR3 is built from 11 residues. Germline CDR1 is DFQATT and CDR2 is SNEGSKA (reference sequence). Trimming left V 6 bases short and J 6 bases short, with 9 bases between. In DNA, the CDR3 is TGCAGTGCCAGGGGCGGTCAGCCCCAGCATTTT. It yields the protein CSARGGQPQHF.

The chain couples TRBV5-1 to TRBJ1-1; D perhaps matches TRBD1 (6 bases). V was trimmed by 1 base and J by 7 bases, leaving 17 bases between them. The CDR3 has 15 residues. In germline, CDR1 is SGHRS, CDR2 YFSETQ. CDR3 loop: CASSLRFRGSYEAFF. CDR3 DNA: TGCGCCAGCAGCTTGAGATTTAGGGGGAGCTATGAAGCTTTCTTT.

The chain carries TRBV6-1 and TRBJ2-1; 7 bases match TRBD1. The CDR3 is 13 residues long. Unmatched junction bases numbered 7, after V lost 7 bases and J lost 7 bases. The germline V gene has CDR1 MNHNS and CDR2 SASEGT. This CDR3 reads CASNEQGRNEQFF. The CDR3 DNA sequence: TGTGCCAGCAACGAACAGGGGCGGAATGAGCAGTTCTTC.

To note about this clone: Mismatch with germline at one junction end may stem from a read error. The chain combines TRBV10-1 with TRBJ1-1, with a weak D call TRBD1 (6 bases). This CDR3 comprises 15 residues. CDR1 is WNHNN and CDR2 is SYGVQD in the germline V gene (reference sequence). In nucleotides, the CDR3 is TGCGCCAGCAGCCGCTCCCAAGGGGGGAACCCTGAAGCTTTCTTT. Residues: CASSRSQGGNPEAFF.

The CDR3 reads CSGGGTGGFGGELFF. CDR3 DNA: TGCAGCGGTGGGGGGACAGGGGGCTTCGGCGGGGAGCTGTTTTTT. This sequence joins TRBV29-1 and TRBJ2-2, with 12 nucleotides matching TRBD1. Trimming took 7 bases from V and 7 from J; bases not matched to a gene: 10. The CDR3 length is 15 residues. The germline CDR1 and CDR2 sequences are SQVTM and ANQGSEA.

The chain is built from TRBV5-4 and TRBJ2-1, with TRBD2 identical over 8 bases. The CDR3 runs 15 residues. CDR1 and CDR2 (germline): SGHNT, YYREEE (reference sequence). Trimming at V came to 1 base and at J to 0 bases, leaving 0 bases not matched to a gene. The CDR3 here is CASSLTSGSYNEQFF. CDR3 sequence (DNA): TGTGCCAGCAGCTTGACTAGCGGCTCCTACAATGAGCAGTTCTTC. The full variable domain, with the rest looked up from reference TRBV5-4 and TRBJ2-1, is ETGVTQSPTHLIKTRGQQVTLRCSSQSGHNTVSWYQQALGQGPQFIFQYYREEENGRGNFPPRFSGLQFPNYSSELNVNALELDDSALYLCASSLTSGSYNEQFFGPGTRLTVL.

The chain has TRBV29-1 and TRBJ1-2, with D perhaps TRBD1 (6 bases). Trimming pared 7 bases from V and 7 bases from J, leaving 13 bases between. This CDR3 is built from 11 residues. Germline V gene data show CDR1 as SQVTM and CDR2 as ANQGSEA. This CDR3 reads CSARTEGGYTF. CDR3 DNA sequence: TGCAGCGCCCGGACAGAGGGTGGCTACACCTTC.

This clone has only one observation. This chain links TRBV4-2 with TRBJ2-3; 11 bases fit TRBD1. V lost 0 bases to trimming and J lost 4 bases; unmatched junction nucleotides: 3. Germline V lookup: CDR1 LGHNA, CDR2 YNFKEQ. This CDR3 contains 16 residues. CDR3 protein: CASSQDRGQGADTQYF. Written as DNA, the CDR3 is TGTGCCAGCAGCCAAGACCGGGGACAGGGGGCAGATACGCAGTATTTT.

The gene calls are TRBV2 and TRBJ2-5; 14 bases are a match to TRBD2. Germline CDR1 reads SNHLY; CDR2 reads FYNNEI. CDR3 length: 17 amino acids. Unmatched junction bases numbered 7, after V lost 5 bases and J lost 2 bases. The DNA for the CDR3 is TGTGCCAGCAGTCCCTCCGGACTAGCGGGAGGACAAGAGACCCAGTACTTC. It codes for CASSPSGLAGGQETQYF.

The rearrangement links TRBV5-1 to TRBJ2-1, with D possibly matching TRBD2 (7 bases). This CDR3 contains 17 residues. Looked up from germline, CDR1 is SGHRS and CDR2 is YFSETQ. V gave up 2 bases and J gave up 1 base, with 16 bases separating them. CDR3 protein: CASSFQGRELSYNEQFF. CDR3 coding DNA: TGCGCCAGCAGCTTCCAGGGGCGGGAGTTGTCCTACAATGAGCAGTTCTTC.

V and J are TRBV15 and TRBJ2-7; D remains unclear. Trimming stripped 0 bases from V and 6 bases from J, with 9 bases between. The CDR3 runs to 13 residues. CDR1 and CDR2 (germline): LNHNV, YYDKDF (reference sequence). The CDR3 here is CATSRDFSAEQYF. Here the CDR3 DNA reads TGTGCCACCAGCAGAGATTTCAGTGCCGAGCAGTACTTC.

The chain carries TRBV2 and TRBJ1-2; D unresolved. Trimming shortened V by 2 bases and J by 7 bases, and 14 bases separated the two germline ends. CDR1 SNHLY and CDR2 FYNNEI come from the germline V gene. This CDR3 has 14 amino acids. The CDR3 DNA reads TGTGCCAGCAGTGAATATGGGTCTCTCCCTGGCTACACCTTC. Its protein is CASSEYGSLPGYTF. The full variable domain, with the rest looked up from reference TRBV2 and TRBJ1-2, is EPEVTQTPSHQVTQMGQEVILRCVPISNHLYFYWYRQILGQKVEFLVSFYNNEISEKSEIFDDQFSVERPDGSNFTLKIRSTKLEDSAMYFCASSEYGSLPGYTFGSGTRLTVV.

The rearrangement links TRBV5-6 to TRBJ2-7; 7 bases map to TRBD1. The CDR3 length is 13 residues. CDR1 and CDR2 from the germline V gene are SGHDT and YYEEEE. The V and J ends lost 2 bases and 3 bases, in that order; junction bases with no gene match: 2. The CDR3 bases are TGTGCCAGCAGCTTATACAGGGGCTACGAGCAGTACTTC. Translating gives CASSLYRGYEQYF.